This T cell receptor beta chain was recorded in a study of blood T cell repertoires in COVID-19. Measured with immunoSEQ multiplex PCR; TCRdb has only the in-frame clones, and not every one. The sample carries 85,000 to 130,000 clones, 65% to 90% recorded once. Individuals aged about 18 to 100 years were recruited from 24 US areas. All recovered Cohort 3 donors got two negative PCRs, got clearance, or saw symptom resolution. This CDR3 spans 16 amino acids. Germline V lookup: CDR1 SGHRS, CDR2 YFSETQ. The J segment lost 4 bases and the V segment lost 3 bases, leaving 7 bases of the junction unmatched. This TCR derives from a woman aged 50 to 60 who had recovered from COVID-19. This chain uses TRBV5-1 with TRBJ2-3; 11 bases are shared with TRBD2. Sequencing was done on a sample of PBMCs or T cells enriched from blood (not recorded which). The CDR3 DNA follows: TGCGCCAGCAGCTCTCTAGCGGGAGGAGAGGCAGATACGCAGTATTTT. Translating gives CASSSLAGGEADTQYF.